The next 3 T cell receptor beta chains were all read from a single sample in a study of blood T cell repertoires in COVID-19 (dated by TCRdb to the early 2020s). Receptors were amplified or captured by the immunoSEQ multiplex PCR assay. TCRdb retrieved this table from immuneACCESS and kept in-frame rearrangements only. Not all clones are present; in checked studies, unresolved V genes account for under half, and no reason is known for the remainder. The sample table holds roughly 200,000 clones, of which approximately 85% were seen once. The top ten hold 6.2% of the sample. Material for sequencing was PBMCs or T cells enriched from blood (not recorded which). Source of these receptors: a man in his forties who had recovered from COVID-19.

The CDR3 sequence is CASSFGTGEHYEQYF. In DNA, the CDR3 is TGTGCCAGCAGCTTTGGGACAGGTGAACATTACGAGCAGTACTTC. V and J are TRBV5-5 and TRBJ2-7; 8 nucleotides agree with TRBD1. This CDR3 spans 15 amino acids. The J segment lost 4 bases and the V segment lost 2 bases, leaving 8 bases of the junction unmatched. Germline CDR1 reads SGHKS; CDR2 reads YYEKEE (reference sequence).

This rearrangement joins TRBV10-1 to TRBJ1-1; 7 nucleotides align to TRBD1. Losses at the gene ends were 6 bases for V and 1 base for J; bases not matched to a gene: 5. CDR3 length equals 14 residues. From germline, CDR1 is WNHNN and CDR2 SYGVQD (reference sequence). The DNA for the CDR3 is TGCGCCAGCAGCACAGGGGCTCGGAACACTGAAGCTTTCTTT. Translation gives CASSTGARNTEAFF.

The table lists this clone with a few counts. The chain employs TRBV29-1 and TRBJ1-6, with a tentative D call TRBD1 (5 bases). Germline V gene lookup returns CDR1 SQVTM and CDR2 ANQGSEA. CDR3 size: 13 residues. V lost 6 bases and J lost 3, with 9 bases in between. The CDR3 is CSVMDNYNSPLHF. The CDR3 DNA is TGCAGCGTAATGGACAACTATAATTCACCCCTCCACTTT.